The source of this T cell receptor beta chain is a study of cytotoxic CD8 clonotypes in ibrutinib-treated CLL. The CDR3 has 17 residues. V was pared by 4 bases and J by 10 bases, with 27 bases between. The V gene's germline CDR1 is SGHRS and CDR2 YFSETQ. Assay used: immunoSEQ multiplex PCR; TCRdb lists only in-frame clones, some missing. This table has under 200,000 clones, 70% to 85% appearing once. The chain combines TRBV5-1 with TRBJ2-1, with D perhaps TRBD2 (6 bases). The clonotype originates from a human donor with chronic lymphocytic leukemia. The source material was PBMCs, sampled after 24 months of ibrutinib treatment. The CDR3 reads CASSQTVGGATSREQFF. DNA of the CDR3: TGCGCCAGCAGCCAGACCGTGGGGGGAGCTACATCACGCGAGCAGTTCTTC. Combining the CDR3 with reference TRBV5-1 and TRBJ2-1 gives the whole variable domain KAGVTQTPRYLIKTRGQQVTLSCSPISGHRSVSWYQQTPGQGLQFLFEYFSETQRNKGNFPGRFSGRQFSNSRSEMNVSTLELGDSALYLCASSQTVGGATSREQFFGPGTRLTVL.